What follows are 25 T cell receptor beta chains derived from one specimen sequenced in a study of T cells expressing NK-cell markers. TCRdb re-called the 5' RACE reads, yielding one record per CDR3 amino acid sequence without DNA. The sample's table shows some 340,000 distinct CDR3 sequences. The sample taken for sequencing was blood T cells: a sorted CD56 or NKG2C T cell subset, CD4+ or CD8+ T cells, or bulk PBMC T cells (not recorded which). The receptors shown here come from a man aged 18 to 70 in good health.

This chain links TRBV5-1 with TRBJ2-3; the D gene TCRdb calls, TRBD1, cannot be checked with no DNA. CDR1 is SGHRS, CDR2 YFSETQ, per germline. The CDR3 length is 17 residues. CDR3 protein: CASSLTPTGLRTDTQYF.

The chain uses TRBV5-4 and TRBJ2-1; the TRBD1 assignment by TCRdb is unverifiable without DNA. Germline loops: CDR1 SGHNT, CDR2 YYREEE (reference sequence). This CDR3 spans 15 amino acids. The CDR3 here is CASSFKLAGYNEQFF.

This rearrangement joins TRBV28 to TRBJ2-5; TCRdb's D call of TRBD2 is untestable without DNA. The germline V gene encodes CDR1 MDHEN and CDR2 SYDVKM. The CDR3 has 21 residues. The CDR3: CASSLYLAGLAGGPRLETQYF.

The gene calls are TRBV24-1 and TRBJ2-3; TCRdb indicates TRBD1, and absent DNA this call remains unverified. Germline V CDR1 and CDR2: KGHDR, SFDVKD. CDR3 length: 16 amino acids. This CDR3 is CATPRDAMILTDTQYF.

The rearrangement uses TRBV2 and TRBJ2-2; the D gene TCRdb calls, TRBD1, cannot be checked with no DNA. The CDR3 contains 15 residues. Looked up from germline, CDR1 is SNHLY and CDR2 is FYNNEI. CDR3 region: CASKMGDSTTGELFF. The whole variable domain, filled in from reference TRBV2 and TRBJ2-2, reads EPEVTQTPSHQVTQMGQEVILRCVPISNHLYFYWYRQILGQKVEFLVSFYNNEISEKSEIFDDQFSVERPDGSNFTLKIRSTKLEDSAMYFCASKMGDSTTGELFFGEGSRLTVL.

The V and J genes are TRBV18 and TRBJ1-6; TCRdb reports TRBD1, a call that lacks DNA to check it against. The CDR3 runs 14 residues. The germline CDR1 and CDR2 sequences are KGHSH and LQKENI. CDR3 sequence: CASSPDSHVSPLHF. The whole variable domain, filled in from reference TRBV18 and TRBJ1-6, reads NAGVMQNPRHLVRRRGQEARLRCSPMKGHSHVYWYRQLPEEGLKFMVYLQKENIIDESGMPKERFSAEFPKEGPSILRIQQVVRGDSAAYFCASSPDSHVSPLHFGNGTRLTVT.

The chain couples TRBV5-6 to TRBJ2-3; without DNA, the TCRdb call of TRBD2 cannot be checked. This CDR3 has 17 residues. The germline V gene has CDR1 SGHDT and CDR2 YYEEEE. The CDR3 is CASSLFVRGERTDTQYF.

The chain links TRBV27 to TRBJ2-1. CDR1 MNHEY and CDR2 SMNVEV come from the germline V gene (reference sequence). This CDR3 region has 13 residues. The chain's CDR3 is CASRRLGNNEQFF.

CDR3 region: CASSVAGGQANIQYF. J is TRBJ2-4 and V is TRBV9; TCRdb gives TRBD1 as the D gene, but with no DNA this cannot be confirmed. The V gene's germline CDR1 is SGDLS and CDR2 YYNGEE. The CDR3 loop spans 15 amino acids.

This sequence joins TRBV4-2 and TRBJ2-5; TCRdb picks TRBD1, but there is no DNA to check that call. Germline CDR1 LGHNA, CDR2 YNFKEQ. This CDR3 contains 14 residues. The CDR3 reads CASSQRDTQETQYF.

The V call is TRBV3-1, the J call TRBJ2-4; TCRdb calls TRBD2, which cannot be checked without DNA. The CDR3 loop spans 14 amino acids. Germline loops: CDR1 LGHDT, CDR2 YNNKEL (reference sequence). This CDR3 is CASSGGLQRDIQYF.

This chain connects TRBV11-2 to TRBJ2-3; the D call of TRBD2 rests on TCRdb alone, since no DNA is present to check it. Germline-derived CDR1 and CDR2 are SGHAT and FQNNGV. CDR3 length: 18 amino acids. The CDR3 region is CASSLDRDGGALGDTQYF.

The genes are TRBV24-1 and TRBJ2-4; TCRdb designates TRBD1, a call that cannot be tested without DNA. Germline-derived CDR1 and CDR2 are KGHDR and SFDVKD. The CDR3 sequence is 14 residues long. The CDR3 reads CATSGKGTKNIQYF.

The chain recombines TRBV2 with TRBJ1-1. CDR1 and CDR2 (germline): SNHLY, FYNNEI. CDR3 length: 14 residues. CDR3 protein: CASSPRLANTEAFF.

The genes are TRBV12-3 or TRBV12-4 and TRBJ1-3; the D gene TCRdb calls, TRBD1, cannot be checked with no DNA. There are 16 residues in the CDR3. The chain's CDR3 is CASRTGVRGSGNTIYF.

The chain links TRBV21-1 to TRBJ2-7; the D call of TRBD1 rests on TCRdb alone, since no DNA is present to check it. TRBV21-1 is a documented pseudogene. The CDR3 runs to 18 residues. CDR3 sequence reads: CASSKGRRAGTDSYEQYF.

This chain uses TRBV2 with TRBJ2-7; TCRdb lists TRBD1, though no DNA is available to test this call. The germline V gene encodes CDR1 SNHLY and CDR2 FYNNEI. The length of the CDR3 is 13 residues. The chain's CDR3 is CASRMLTGYEQYF.

The rearrangement links TRBV2 to TRBJ2-3; TCRdb names TRBD2, which stays unverified in the absence of DNA. Germline values: CDR1 SNHLY, CDR2 FYNNEI. The CDR3 has 14 residues. This CDR3 reads CASRRRGAADTQYF.

The chain is built from TRBV7-2 and TRBJ1-1. Germline CDR1 and CDR2: SGHTA and FQGNSA. CDR3 size: 13 residues. The CDR3 here is CASSDFLDIEAFF.

This sequence joins TRBV5-1 and TRBJ1-1. CDR1 is SGHRS and CDR2 is YFSETQ in the germline V gene. This CDR3 is 16 amino acids long. The CDR3 spells CASSRIGGEVITEAFF.

The chain uses TRBV7-2 and TRBJ1-4. The CDR3 totals 14 residues. The V gene's germline CDR1 is SGHTA and CDR2 FQGNSA. CDR3 loop: CASSSFVSNEKLFF.

The J gene is TRBJ1-1, the V gene TRBV15; as DNA is missing, the TRBD1 call by TCRdb cannot be tested. This CDR3 has 17 amino acids. Germline V CDR1 and CDR2: LNHNV, YYDKDF (reference sequence). The CDR3 sequence is CATTQTLRGATNTEAFF.

The rearrangement links TRBV9 to TRBJ1-2; TCRdb picks TRBD1, but there is no DNA to check that call. The CDR3 is 14 residues long. Germline lookup yields CDR1 SGDLS and CDR2 YYNGEE. CDR3 sequence: CASSVDRNYYGYTF.

V gene TRBV2 combines with J gene TRBJ2-5; TCRdb's D call, TRBD1, is unchecked because there is no DNA. CDR1 and CDR2 (germline): SNHLY, FYNNEI. The length of the CDR3 is 15 residues. This CDR3 reads CASSRTGLSQETQYF.

The chain couples TRBV15 to TRBJ2-2. CDR1 is LNHNV and CDR2 is YYDKDF in the germline V gene (reference sequence). This CDR3 has 14 amino acids. The CDR3 sequence: CATSRDTGTGELFF.